The T cell receptor (beta chain) described here comes from a study of T cell repertoires in cytomegalovirus infection. In the study overall: Public signatures in TCR beta pointed to CMV infection and matching HLA type.

The CDR3 consists of 14 residues. The germline V gene has CDR1 SGHVS and CDR2 FNYEAQ. Germline trimming cut 7 bases from V and 5 bases from J; bases unmatched to any gene: 9. Regarding this clonotype: Its antigen remains unidentified. This may be a read error, as it is one base from a much larger clone.

TCRdb re-called the reads through MiXCR, storing one row per CDR3 protein. This table has fewer than 400,000 distinct CDR3 sequences, 15% to 20% appearing once. Broader study findings: What dominated the ex vivo response were HLA-C-restricted CMV-specific TCR beta clonotypes. Public TCR beta family frequency separated CMV-and-HLA carriers, including in an independent cohort.

The specimen was PBMCs. The clonotype comes from a human donor in good health (CMV status not recorded). Some clones in this sample may be carry-over from other donors' samples. V is TRBV7-6 and J is TRBJ2-7; 9 bases agree with TRBD1. The CDR3 here is CASTPGTGGDEQYF. The CDR3 nucleotides read TGTGCCAGCACCCCGGGTACAGGGGGCGACGAGCAGTACTTC.